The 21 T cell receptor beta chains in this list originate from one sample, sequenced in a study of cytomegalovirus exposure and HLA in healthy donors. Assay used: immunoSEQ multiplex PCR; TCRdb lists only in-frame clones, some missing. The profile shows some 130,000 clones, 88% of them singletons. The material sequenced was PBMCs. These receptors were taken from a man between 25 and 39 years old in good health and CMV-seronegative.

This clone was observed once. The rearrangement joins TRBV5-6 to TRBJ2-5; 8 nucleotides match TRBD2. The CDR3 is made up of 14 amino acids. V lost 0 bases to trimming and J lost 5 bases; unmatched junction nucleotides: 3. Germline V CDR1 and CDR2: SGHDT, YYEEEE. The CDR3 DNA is TGTGCCAGCAGCTTGGCCCCGGGGGGGGAGACCCAGTACTTC. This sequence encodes CASSLAPGGETQYF.

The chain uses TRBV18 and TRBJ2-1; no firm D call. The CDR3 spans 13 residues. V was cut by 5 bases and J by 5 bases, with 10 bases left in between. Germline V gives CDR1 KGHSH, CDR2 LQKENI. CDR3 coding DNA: TGTGCCAGCTCAGGGCCCCCTAACAATGAGCAGTTCTTC. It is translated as CASSGPPNNEQFF.

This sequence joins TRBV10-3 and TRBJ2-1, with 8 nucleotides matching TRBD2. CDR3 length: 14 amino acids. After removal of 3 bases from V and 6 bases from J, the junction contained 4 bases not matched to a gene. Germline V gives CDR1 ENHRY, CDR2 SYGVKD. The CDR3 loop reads CAISDPLAANEQFF. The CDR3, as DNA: TGTGCCATCAGTGATCCACTAGCGGCCAATGAGCAGTTCTTC.

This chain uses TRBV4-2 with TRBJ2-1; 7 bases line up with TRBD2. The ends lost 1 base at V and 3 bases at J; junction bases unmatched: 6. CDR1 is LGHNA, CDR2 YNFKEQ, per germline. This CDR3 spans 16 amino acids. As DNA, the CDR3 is TGTGCCAGCAGCCAAGGCCTAGCGGACCTCTACAATGAGCAGTTCTTC. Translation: CASSQGLADLYNEQFF.

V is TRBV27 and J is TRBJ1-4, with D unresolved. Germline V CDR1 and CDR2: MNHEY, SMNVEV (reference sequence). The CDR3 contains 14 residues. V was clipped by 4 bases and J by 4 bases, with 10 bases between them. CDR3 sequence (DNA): TGTGCCAGCAGTTCCCTACAGCTTAATGAAAAACTGTTTTTT. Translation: CASSSLQLNEKLFF.

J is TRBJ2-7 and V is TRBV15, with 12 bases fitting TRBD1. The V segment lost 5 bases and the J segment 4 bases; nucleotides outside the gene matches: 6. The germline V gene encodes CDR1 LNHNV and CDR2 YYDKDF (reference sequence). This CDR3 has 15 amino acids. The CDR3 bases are TGTGCCACCAGCGAACCGGGACAGGGGGCTTACGAGCAGTACTTC. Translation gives CATSEPGQGAYEQYF.

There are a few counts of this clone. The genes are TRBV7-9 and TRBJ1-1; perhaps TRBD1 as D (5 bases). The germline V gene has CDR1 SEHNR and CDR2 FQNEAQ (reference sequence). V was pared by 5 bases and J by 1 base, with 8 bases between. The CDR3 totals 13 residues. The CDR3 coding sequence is TGTGCCAGCAGCCAGGGAAGGAACACTGAAGCTTTCTTT. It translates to CASSQGRNTEAFF.

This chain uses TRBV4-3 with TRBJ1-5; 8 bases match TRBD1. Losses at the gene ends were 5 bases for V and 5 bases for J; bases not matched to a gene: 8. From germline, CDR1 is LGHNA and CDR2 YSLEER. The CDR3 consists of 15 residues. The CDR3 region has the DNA TGCGCCAGCAGCGCTAACAGGGGGGGATATCAGCCCCAGCATTTT. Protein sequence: CASSANRGGYQPQHF.

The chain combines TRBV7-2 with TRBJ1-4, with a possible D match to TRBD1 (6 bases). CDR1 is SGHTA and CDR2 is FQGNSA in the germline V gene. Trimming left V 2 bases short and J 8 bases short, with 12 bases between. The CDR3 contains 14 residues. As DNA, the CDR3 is TGTGCCAGCAGCTTATTGGGGGCGTCGGAAAAACTGTTTTTT. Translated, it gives CASSLLGASEKLFF. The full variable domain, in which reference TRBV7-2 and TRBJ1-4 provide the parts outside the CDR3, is GAGVSQSPSNKVTEKGKDVELRCDPISGHTALYWYRQSLGQGLEFLIYFQGNSAPDKSGLPSDRFSAERTGGSVSTLTIQRTQQEDSAVYLCASSLLGASEKLFFGSGTQLSVL.

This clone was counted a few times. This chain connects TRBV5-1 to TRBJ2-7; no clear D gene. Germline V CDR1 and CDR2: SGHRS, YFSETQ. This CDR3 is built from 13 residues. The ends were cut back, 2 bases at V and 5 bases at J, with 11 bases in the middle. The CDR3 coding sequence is TGCGCCAGCAGCTTTGGAGTAGTAGACGAGCAGTACTTC. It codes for CASSFGVVDEQYF.

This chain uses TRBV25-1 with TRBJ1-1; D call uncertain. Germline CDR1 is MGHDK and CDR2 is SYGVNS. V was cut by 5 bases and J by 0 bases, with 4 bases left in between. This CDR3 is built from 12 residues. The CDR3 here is CASSNLNTEAFF. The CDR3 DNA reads TGTGCCAGCAGTAACTTGAACACTGAAGCTTTCTTT.

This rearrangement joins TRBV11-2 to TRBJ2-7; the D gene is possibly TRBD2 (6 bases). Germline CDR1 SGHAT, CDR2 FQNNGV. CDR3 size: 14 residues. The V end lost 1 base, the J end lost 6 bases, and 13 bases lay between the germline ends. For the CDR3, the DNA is TGTGCCAGCAGCTTAGTGGGGGGTGTCGGCGAGCAGTACTTC. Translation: CASSLVGGVGEQYF.

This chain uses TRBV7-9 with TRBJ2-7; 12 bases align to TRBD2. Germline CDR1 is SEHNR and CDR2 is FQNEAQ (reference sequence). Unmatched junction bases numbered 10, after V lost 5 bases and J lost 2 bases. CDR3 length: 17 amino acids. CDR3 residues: CASSARTSGVDPYEQYF. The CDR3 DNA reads TGTGCCAGCAGCGCCAGGACTAGCGGGGTTGATCCCTACGAGCAGTACTTC.

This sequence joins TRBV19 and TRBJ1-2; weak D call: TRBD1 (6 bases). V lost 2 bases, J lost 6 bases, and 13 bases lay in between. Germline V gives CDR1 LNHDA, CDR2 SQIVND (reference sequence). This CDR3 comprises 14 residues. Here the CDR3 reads CASSITGFSDGYTF. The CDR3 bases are TGTGCCAGTAGTATAACAGGGTTTTCTGATGGCTACACCTTC.

In DNA, the CDR3 is TGTGCCACCAACGGACAGCTCAATCAGCCCCAGCATTTT. Translated, it gives CATNGQLNQPQHF. The chain is built from TRBV6-5 and TRBJ1-5; a possible D gene is TRBD1 (6 bases). V was pared by 10 bases and J by 3 bases, with 13 bases between. The CDR3 loop spans 13 amino acids. The V gene's germline CDR1 is MNHEY and CDR2 SVGAGI.

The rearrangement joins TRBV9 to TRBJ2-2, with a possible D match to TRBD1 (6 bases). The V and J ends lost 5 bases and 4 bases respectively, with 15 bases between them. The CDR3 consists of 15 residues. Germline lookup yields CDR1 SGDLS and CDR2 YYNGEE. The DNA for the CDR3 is TGTGCCAGCAGGGAGAATGACAGGCCCACCGGGGAGCTGTTTTTT. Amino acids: CASRENDRPTGELFF.

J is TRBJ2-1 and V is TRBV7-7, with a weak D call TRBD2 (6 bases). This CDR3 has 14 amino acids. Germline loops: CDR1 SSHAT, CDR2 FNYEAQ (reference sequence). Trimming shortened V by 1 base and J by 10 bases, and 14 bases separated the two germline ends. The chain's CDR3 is CASSLGSTRGEQFF. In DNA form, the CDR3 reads TGTGCCAGCAGCTTAGGGTCTACCCGGGGGGAGCAGTTCTTC.

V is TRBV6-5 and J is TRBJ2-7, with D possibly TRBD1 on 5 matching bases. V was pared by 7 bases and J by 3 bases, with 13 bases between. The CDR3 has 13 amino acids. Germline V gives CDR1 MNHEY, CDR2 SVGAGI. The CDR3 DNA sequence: TGTGCCAGCAAAGGAAGCACAGGCTACGAGCAGTACTTC. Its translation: CASKGSTGYEQYF.

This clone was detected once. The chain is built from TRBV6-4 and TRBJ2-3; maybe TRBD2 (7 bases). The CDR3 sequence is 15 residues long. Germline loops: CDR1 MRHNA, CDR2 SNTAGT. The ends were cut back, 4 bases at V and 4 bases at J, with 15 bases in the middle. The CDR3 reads CASSAVGGGSDTQYF. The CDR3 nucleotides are TGTGCCAGCAGTGCCGTGGGAGGGGGGTCAGATACGCAGTATTTT.

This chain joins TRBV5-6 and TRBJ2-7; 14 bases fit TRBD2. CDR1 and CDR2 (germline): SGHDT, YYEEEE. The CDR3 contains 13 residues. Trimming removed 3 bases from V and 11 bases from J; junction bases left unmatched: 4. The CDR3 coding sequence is TGTGCCAGCAGCTCCGGGACTAGCGGGAGAGAGTACTTC. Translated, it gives CASSSGTSGREYF. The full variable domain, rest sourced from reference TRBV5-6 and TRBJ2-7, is DAGVTQSPTHLIKTRGQQVTLRCSPKSGHDTVSWYQQALGQGPQFIFQYYEEEERQRGNFPDRFSGHQFPNYSSELNVNALLLGDSALYLCASSSGTSGREYFGPGTRLTVT.

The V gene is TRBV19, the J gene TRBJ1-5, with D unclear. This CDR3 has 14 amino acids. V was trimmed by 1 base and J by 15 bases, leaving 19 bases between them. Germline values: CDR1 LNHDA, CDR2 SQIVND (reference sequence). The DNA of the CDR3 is TGTGCCAGTAGTATAGGTACCTCGGCCGGGATCGTGCATTTT. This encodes CASSIGTSAGIVHF. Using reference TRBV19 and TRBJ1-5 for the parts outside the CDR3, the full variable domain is DGGITQSPKYLFRKEGQNVTLSCEQNLNHDAMYWYRQDPGQGLRLIYYSQIVNDFQKGDIAEGYSVSREKKESFPLTVTSAQKNPTAFYLCASSIGTSAGIVHFGDGTRLSIL.